A selection of T cell receptor beta chains follows, all from one sample in a study of control samples from healthy donors and cancer patients. Some clones are missing from TCRdb's copy, which holds only in-frame ones; the method was immunoSEQ multiplex PCR. The repertoire holds fewer than 200,000 clones, with just over 85% as singletons. Sequenced sample: blood. The receptors shown here come from a woman in her twenties or thirties in good health. The CDR3 runs from the conserved cysteine through the conserved F or W. Each record gives: CDR3 length, V gene, clone size, J gene, D gene, CDR3 protein, CDR3 DNA. D genes are given only for firm matches. Expanded clones are given a class, and other clones once, few, many or no size at all.

CDR3 length: 15
V gene: TRBV11-2
clone size: -
J gene: TRBJ2-1
D gene: TRBD2
CDR3 protein: CASRAGRARWNEQFF
CDR3 DNA: TGTGCCAGCAGGGCCGGGAGGGCTCGTTGGAATGAGCAGTTCTTC

CDR3 length: 14
V gene: TRBV19
clone size: once
J gene: TRBJ1-6
D gene: -
CDR3 protein: CASSTGQYNSPLHF
CDR3 DNA: TGTGCCAGTAGCACGGGACAATATAATTCACCCCTCCACTTT

CDR3 length: 13
V gene: TRBV7-9
clone size: -
J gene: TRBJ2-3
D gene: -
CDR3 protein: CASSLIRTDTQYF
CDR3 DNA: TGTGCCAGCAGCTTAATTAGGACAGATACGCAGTATTTT

CDR3 length: 15
V gene: TRBV19
clone size: -
J gene: TRBJ1-1
D gene: -
CDR3 protein: CASRGWDAINTEAFF
CDR3 DNA: TGTGCCAGTAGGGGGTGGGACGCTATAAACACTGAAGCTTTCTTT

CDR3 length: 16
V gene: TRBV24-1
clone size: -
J gene: TRBJ2-3
D gene: TRBD1
CDR3 protein: CATSDPGQGSTDTQYF
CDR3 DNA: TGTGCCACCAGTGACCCGGGACAGGGGAGCACAGATACGCAGTATTTT

CDR3 length: 16
V gene: TRBV18
clone size: -
J gene: TRBJ2-2
D gene: -
CDR3 protein: CASSPVMPANTGELFF
CDR3 DNA: TGTGCCAGCTCACCCGTGATGCCAGCGAACACCGGGGAGCTGTTTTTT

CDR3 length: 14
V gene: TRBV7-9
clone size: once
J gene: TRBJ2-3
D gene: TRBD2
CDR3 protein: CASDLAGGTDTQYF
CDR3 DNA: TGTGCCAGCGACTTAGCGGGAGGGACAGATACGCAGTATTTT

CDR3 length: 14
V gene: TRBV11-2
clone size: -
J gene: TRBJ2-3
D gene: -
CDR3 protein: CASSLVAPPAAQYF
CDR3 DNA: TGTGCCAGCAGCTTAGTGGCGCCCCCCGCAGCGCAGTATTTT

CDR3 length: 13
V gene: TRBV10-2
clone size: -
J gene: TRBJ1-5
D gene: -
CDR3 protein: CAAAGRENQPQHF
CDR3 DNA: TGCGCCGCGGCAGGGAGGGAGAATCAGCCCCAGCATTTT

CDR3 length: 14
V gene: TRBV2
clone size: -
J gene: TRBJ1-4
D gene: TRBD1
CDR3 protein: CASRLPGTDEKLFF
CDR3 DNA: TGTGCCAGCAGGCTACCCGGGACAGATGAAAAACTGTTTTTT

CDR3 length: 14
V gene: TRBV3-1/TRBV3-2
clone size: -
J gene: TRBJ1-1
D gene: TRBD1
CDR3 protein: CASSHSRQGDTAFF
CDR3 DNA: TGTGCCAGCAGCCATAGTCGGCAGGGGGATACGGCTTTCTTT

CDR3 length: 18
V gene: TRBV11-2
clone size: -
J gene: TRBJ2-7
D gene: TRBD2
CDR3 protein: CASSHALLAGRSSYEQYF
CDR3 DNA: TGTGCCAGCAGCCACGCCCTGCTAGCGGGAAGGAGCTCCTACGAGCAGTACTTC

CDR3 length: 11
V gene: TRBV20-1
clone size: -
J gene: TRBJ2-1
D gene: -
CDR3 protein: CSAELYNEQFF
CDR3 DNA: TGCAGTGCCGAACTGTACAATGAGCAGTTCTTC

CDR3 length: 14
V gene: TRBV19
clone size: -
J gene: TRBJ2-1
D gene: -
CDR3 protein: CASNSLTGSREQFF
CDR3 DNA: TGTGCCAGTAATTCTTTGACAGGTTCCAGGGAGCAGTTCTTC

CDR3 length: 14
V gene: TRBV2
clone size: once
J gene: TRBJ2-5
D gene: -
CDR3 protein: CASSVDGVPGTQYF
CDR3 DNA: TGTGCCAGCAGCGTGGACGGGGTCCCTGGGACCCAGTACTTC

CDR3 length: 13
V gene: TRBV14
clone size: -
J gene: TRBJ2-2
D gene: -
CDR3 protein: CASSHIMAGELFF
CDR3 DNA: TGTGCCAGCAGCCATATTATGGCCGGGGAGCTGTTTTTT

CDR3 length: 17
V gene: TRBV5-1
clone size: -
J gene: TRBJ2-4
D gene: -
CDR3 protein: CASSPLAPGTAKNIQYF
CDR3 DNA: TGCGCCAGCAGCCCGCTTGCCCCCGGGACAGCCAAAAACATTCAGTACTTC

CDR3 length: 12
V gene: TRBV6-4
clone size: -
J gene: TRBJ2-2
D gene: -
CDR3 protein: CASSDNTGELFF
CDR3 DNA: TGTGCCAGCAGTGACAACACCGGGGAGCTGTTTTTT

CDR3 length: 16
V gene: TRBV9
clone size: -
J gene: TRBJ2-2
D gene: TRBD1
CDR3 protein: CASSTRTGYYTGELFF
CDR3 DNA: TGTGCCAGCAGCACTCGGACAGGGTATTACACCGGGGAGCTGTTTTTT

CDR3 length: 16
V gene: TRBV27
clone size: -
J gene: TRBJ2-1
D gene: TRBD2
CDR3 protein: CASRRDLAAGLNEQFF
CDR3 DNA: TGTGCCAGCAGGCGGGATTTGGCAGCGGGACTCAATGAGCAGTTCTTC

CDR3 length: 15
V gene: TRBV7-9
clone size: -
J gene: TRBJ2-1
D gene: TRBD2
CDR3 protein: CASSLERGRYGEQFF
CDR3 DNA: TGTGCCAGCAGCTTAGAACGCGGGAGGTACGGTGAGCAGTTCTTC

CDR3 length: 13
V gene: TRBV7-9
clone size: -
J gene: TRBJ1-5
D gene: -
CDR3 protein: CASSLEVNQPQHF
CDR3 DNA: TGTGCCAGCAGCTTAGAGGTTAATCAGCCCCAGCATTTT

CDR3 length: 14
V gene: TRBV3-1/TRBV3-2
clone size: -
J gene: TRBJ2-2
D gene: -
CDR3 protein: CASSPIDSTGELFF
CDR3 DNA: TGTGCCAGCAGCCCCATAGACAGCACCGGGGAGCTGTTTTTT

CDR3 length: 15
V gene: TRBV6-1
clone size: -
J gene: TRBJ1-5
D gene: -
CDR3 protein: CASSEVAGIGQPQHF
CDR3 DNA: TGTGCCAGCAGTGAAGTGGCAGGGATTGGGCAGCCCCAGCATTTT

CDR3 length: 15
V gene: TRBV4-2
clone size: -
J gene: TRBJ1-5
D gene: -
CDR3 protein: CASSQGGGVHQPQHF
CDR3 DNA: TGTGCCAGCAGCCAAGGGGGTGGGGTTCATCAGCCCCAGCATTTT

CDR3 length: 17
V gene: TRBV3-1/TRBV3-2
clone size: once
J gene: TRBJ2-1
D gene: TRBD2
CDR3 protein: CASSRSGLAGLVDEQFF
CDR3 DNA: TGTGCCAGCAGCCGATCGGGACTAGCCGGTCTAGTGGATGAGCAGTTCTTC

CDR3 length: 15
V gene: TRBV7-8
clone size: -
J gene: TRBJ1-5
D gene: TRBD1
CDR3 protein: CASSLGAGGWQPQHF
CDR3 DNA: TGTGCCAGCAGCTTAGGAGCAGGGGGCTGGCAGCCCCAGCATTTT

CDR3 length: 15
V gene: TRBV3-1/TRBV3-2
clone size: -
J gene: TRBJ2-3
D gene: -
CDR3 protein: CASRRAGAGTDTQYF
CDR3 DNA: TGTGCCAGCAGACGTGCGGGGGCGGGCACAGATACGCAGTATTTT

CDR3 length: 15
V gene: TRBV3-1/TRBV3-2
clone size: -
J gene: TRBJ2-5
D gene: -
CDR3 protein: CASSVRSGVKETQYF
CDR3 DNA: TGTGCCAGCAGTGTGCGATCGGGAGTAAAAGAGACCCAGTACTTC

CDR3 length: 14
V gene: TRBV5-6
clone size: -
J gene: TRBJ1-5
D gene: -
CDR3 protein: CASSTSLRDQPQHF
CDR3 DNA: TGTGCCAGCAGCACGAGCCTGAGGGATCAGCCCCAGCATTTT

CDR3 length: 15
V gene: TRBV10-2
clone size: -
J gene: TRBJ2-1
D gene: -
CDR3 protein: CASSERTVSYNEQFF
CDR3 DNA: TGCGCCAGCAGTGAGAGGACAGTTTCCTACAATGAGCAGTTCTTC

CDR3 length: 13
V gene: TRBV29-1
clone size: -
J gene: TRBJ1-1
D gene: -
CDR3 protein: CSVEVVWGTEAFF
CDR3 DNA: TGCAGCGTTGAAGTTGTGTGGGGGACTGAAGCTTTCTTT

CDR3 length: 14
V gene: TRBV15
clone size: once
J gene: TRBJ1-2
D gene: TRBD1
CDR3 protein: CATSATGGGYGYTF
CDR3 DNA: TGTGCCACCAGCGCGACAGGGGGCGGCTATGGCTACACCTTC

CDR3 length: 13
V gene: TRBV2
clone size: -
J gene: TRBJ2-5
D gene: -
CDR3 protein: CASSELGQETQYF
CDR3 DNA: TGTGCCAGCAGTGAATTGGGCCAAGAGACCCAGTACTTC

CDR3 length: 12
V gene: TRBV29-1
clone size: -
J gene: TRBJ1-1
D gene: TRBD1
CDR3 protein: CSVRQGNTEAFF
CDR3 DNA: TGCAGCGTAAGACAGGGGAACACTGAAGCTTTCTTT

CDR3 length: 17
V gene: TRBV4-1
clone size: -
J gene: TRBJ2-3
D gene: TRBD2
CDR3 protein: CASSPQLAGGVTDTQYF
CDR3 DNA: TGCGCCAGCAGCCCGCAATTAGCGGGAGGGGTCACAGATACGCAGTATTTT

CDR3 length: 17
V gene: TRBV7-6
clone size: few
J gene: TRBJ1-5
D gene: TRBD1
CDR3 protein: CASSPRGRGQGSQPQHF
CDR3 DNA: TGTGCCAGCAGCCCGAGGGGCAGGGGGCAGGGGAGTCAGCCCCAGCATTTT

CDR3 length: 16
V gene: TRBV11-2
clone size: few
J gene: TRBJ2-3
D gene: -
CDR3 protein: CASSLDRGFSTDTQYF
CDR3 DNA: TGTGCCAGCAGCTTAGATAGGGGATTTAGCACAGATACGCAGTATTTT

CDR3 length: 14
V gene: TRBV3-1/TRBV3-2
clone size: -
J gene: TRBJ1-3
D gene: -
CDR3 protein: CASSPMESGNTIYF
CDR3 DNA: TGTGCCAGCAGCCCAATGGAATCAGGAAACACCATATATTTT

CDR3 length: 15
V gene: TRBV7-9
clone size: -
J gene: TRBJ2-7
D gene: TRBD2
CDR3 protein: CASSLDSGRAPEQYF
CDR3 DNA: TGTGCCAGCAGCTTAGATAGCGGGAGGGCCCCGGAGCAGTACTTC

CDR3 length: 20
V gene: TRBV5-1
clone size: once
J gene: TRBJ2-1
D gene: TRBD2
CDR3 protein: CASSLLGTSGRSPLYNEQFF
CDR3 DNA: TGCGCCAGCAGCTTGTTGGGGACTAGCGGGAGGTCCCCGCTCTACAATGAGCAGTTCTTC

CDR3 length: 16
V gene: TRBV5-1
clone size: -
J gene: TRBJ2-1
D gene: -
CDR3 protein: CASSLGRAGAENEQFF
CDR3 DNA: TGCGCCAGCAGCTTGGGAAGGGCGGGGGCCGAAAATGAGCAGTTCTTC

CDR3 length: 14
V gene: TRBV3-1/TRBV3-2
clone size: -
J gene: TRBJ2-7
D gene: -
CDR3 protein: CASSPSPGAGEQYF
CDR3 DNA: TGTGCCAGCAGCCCCTCCCCGGGGGCAGGCGAGCAGTACTTC

CDR3 length: 15
V gene: TRBV6-5
clone size: -
J gene: TRBJ1-6
D gene: -
CDR3 protein: CASSYWLAADSPLHF
CDR3 DNA: TGTGCCAGCAGTTACTGGCTGGCCGCGGATTCACCCCTCCACTTT

CDR3 length: 12
V gene: TRBV24-1
clone size: -
J gene: TRBJ2-7
D gene: -
CDR3 protein: CATSDSVGAQYF
CDR3 DNA: TGTGCCACCAGTGATTCGGTGGGGGCACAGTACTTC

CDR3 length: 15
V gene: TRBV6-5
clone size: -
J gene: TRBJ1-2
D gene: -
CDR3 protein: CASSYSFGSVYGYTF
CDR3 DNA: TGTGCCAGCAGTTACTCGTTCGGGTCAGTCTATGGCTACACCTTC

CDR3 length: 13
V gene: TRBV10-1
clone size: -
J gene: TRBJ1-2
D gene: -
CDR3 protein: CASQTPPHYGYTF
CDR3 DNA: TGCGCCAGCCAAACCCCCCCCCACTATGGCTACACCTTC

CDR3 length: 16
V gene: TRBV24-1
clone size: -
J gene: TRBJ2-2
D gene: -
CDR3 protein: CATSDSTGWDTGELFF
CDR3 DNA: TGTGCCACCAGTGATTCAACAGGGTGGGACACCGGGGAGCTGTTTTTT

CDR3 length: 16
V gene: TRBV29-1
clone size: -
J gene: TRBJ2-6
D gene: TRBD1
CDR3 protein: CSVEGTGPLEANVLTF
CDR3 DNA: TGCAGCGTTGAAGGGACAGGGCCCTTGGAGGCCAACGTCCTGACTTTC

CDR3 length: 13
V gene: TRBV5-6
clone size: few
J gene: TRBJ2-5
D gene: TRBD1
CDR3 protein: CASSLDRGETQYF
CDR3 DNA: TGTGCCAGCAGCTTGGACAGGGGAGAGACCCAGTACTTC

CDR3 length: 15
V gene: TRBV2
clone size: -
J gene: TRBJ2-2
D gene: TRBD2
CDR3 protein: CASTAGGPNTGELFF
CDR3 DNA: TGTGCCAGCACAGCGGGGGGTCCGAACACCGGGGAGCTGTTTTTT

CDR3 length: 14
V gene: TRBV2
clone size: -
J gene: TRBJ1-5
D gene: -
CDR3 protein: CASREQGSNQPQHF
CDR3 DNA: TGTGCCAGCAGAGAACAGGGAAGCAATCAGCCCCAGCATTTT